This T cell receptor (beta chain) was sequenced during a study of response to subunit inactivated influenza vaccine. The CDR3 runs to 15 residues. Germline CDR1 is MNHEY and CDR2 is SVGAGI. The V segment lost 1 base and the J segment 7 bases; nucleotides outside the gene matches: 3. MiXCR was run by TCRdb on the RT-PCR reads, yielding one entry per CDR3 protein. Of 500,000 to 600,000 distinct CDR3 sequences detected, over 9% appear once; the ten largest clones hold approximately 10%. Another study also made use of these data, one on T cells expressing NK-cell markers. As that study records: Beta-chain TCR cDNA was generated via 5'RACE template switching with UMIs.

Sequenced here: PBMCs from blood, sampled on the day of vaccination. The receptor was derived from a man between 50 and 59 years old who received an inactivated influenza vaccine. The chain couples TRBV6-5 to TRBJ1-6; the match to TRBD1 covers 8 bases. In nucleotides, the CDR3 is TGTGCCAGCAGTTACTTCGGACAGGGAAATTCACCCCTCCACTTT. Translating gives CASSYFGQGNSPLHF.